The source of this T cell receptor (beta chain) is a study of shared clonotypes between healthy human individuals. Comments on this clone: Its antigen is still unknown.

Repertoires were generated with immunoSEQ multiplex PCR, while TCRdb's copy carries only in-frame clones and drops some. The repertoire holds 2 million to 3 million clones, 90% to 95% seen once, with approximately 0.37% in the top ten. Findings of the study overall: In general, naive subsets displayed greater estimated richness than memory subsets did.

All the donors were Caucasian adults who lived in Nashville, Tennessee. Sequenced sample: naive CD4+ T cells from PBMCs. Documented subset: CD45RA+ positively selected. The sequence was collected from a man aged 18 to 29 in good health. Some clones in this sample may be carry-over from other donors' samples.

CDR3 bases: TGTGCCAGCAGTTACCCTGGGGGATTAGGGCAAAACACCGGGGAGCTGTTTTTT. Residues: CASSYPGGLGQNTGELFF. The chain uses TRBV28 and TRBJ2-2; D could derive from TRBD1 or TRBD2 (5 bases each). V lost 4 bases and J lost 2, with 20 bases in between. The CDR3 loop spans 18 amino acids. Germline-derived CDR1 and CDR2 are MDHEN and SYDVKM. Variable domain in full (rest from reference TRBV28 and TRBJ2-2): DVKVTQSSRYLVKRTGEKVFLECVQDMDHENMFWYRQDPGLGLRLIYFSYDVKMKEKGDIPEGYSVSREKKERFSLILESASTNQTSMYLCASSYPGGLGQNTGELFFGEGSRLTVL.